These 17 T cell receptor beta chains came from one sample sequenced in a study of T cells in Graves' hyperthyroidism and ophthalmopathy. TCR beta CDR3 regions were amplified from RNA. When the TCR CDR3 underwent first-round RT-PCR, the HTBI primer set was used. TCRdb fed the multiplex PCR reads into MiXCR, producing one record per CDR3 protein. Seen here are about 560,000 distinct CDR3 sequences, approximately 15% observed once, and the top ten hold under 20%. The sample consisted of blood. The receptors here all came from a woman aged 18-29 years with Graves' hyperthyroidism.

This chain connects TRBV5-6 to TRBJ2-2; no clear D. The CDR3 runs 14 residues. Trimming stripped 4 bases from V and 7 bases from J, with 14 bases between. Germline V gene sequence: CDR1 SGHDT, CDR2 YYEEEE. This chain's CDR3 is CASSPQWGSGELFF. CDR3 bases: TGTGCCAGCAGCCCCCAATGGGGTAGCGGGGAGCTGTTTTTT.

V is TRBV20-1 and J is TRBJ1-2; D perhaps matches TRBD1 (5 bases). Germline V gives CDR1 DFQATT, CDR2 SNEGSKA (reference sequence). Trimming removed 7 bases at V and 3 bases at J, with 18 bases between. This CDR3 region has 14 residues. The CDR3 nucleotides read TGCAGTGTGATCCCCGGACAAGTAGACTATGGCTACACCTTC. Translating it yields CSVIPGQVDYGYTF.

This clonotype was counted ten times or more. V is TRBV24-1 and J is TRBJ2-1, with no clear D. CDR3 length: 11 residues. Looked up from germline, CDR1 is KGHDR and CDR2 is SFDVKD. Trimming removed 7 bases at V and 3 bases at J, with 3 bases between. In DNA, the CDR3 is TGTGCCACCAGCGACTACAATGAGCAGTTCTTC. This encodes CATSDYNEQFF.

The chain recombines TRBV20-1 with TRBJ2-3, with D perhaps matching TRBD2 (5 bases). CDR1 is DFQATT and CDR2 is SNEGSKA in the germline V gene (reference sequence). V was clipped by 4 bases and J by 5 bases, with 13 bases between them. The CDR3 runs to 13 residues. The CDR3, as DNA: TGCAGTGCTAAGAGGGCCCTCGAAGATACGCAGTATTTT. Encoded protein: CSAKRALEDTQYF.

This clonotype was seen many times. The chain is built from TRBV29-1 and TRBJ2-1; D remains unclear. Deletions cut 5 bases from V and 2 bases from J, with 19 bases between. Germline CDR1 and CDR2: SQVTM and ANQGSEA. The CDR3 has 16 residues. CDR3 coding DNA: TGCAGCGTTTGTGCTCTTCGACTGCAGACCTACAATGAGCAGTTCTTC. It yields the protein CSVCALRLQTYNEQFF.

The chain uses TRBV7-9 and TRBJ2-1; 7 bases are a match to TRBD1. CDR1 and CDR2 from the germline V gene are SEHNR and FQNEAQ (reference sequence). This CDR3 spans 16 amino acids. The junction had 7 bases not matched to a gene; V was cut back by 1 base and J by 4 bases. This chain's CDR3 is CASSLGEGAGYNEQFF. The CDR3 nucleotides are TGTGCCAGCAGCTTAGGTGAGGGGGCTGGATACAATGAGCAGTTCTTC.

The rearrangement links TRBV5-1 to TRBJ2-5; 7 nucleotides align to TRBD2. The CDR3 loop spans 14 amino acids. V lost 4 bases to trimming and J lost 5 bases; unmatched junction nucleotides: 8. CDR1 is SGHRS, CDR2 YFSETQ, per germline. The chain's CDR3 is CASSPGRGDETQYF. CDR3 DNA: TGCGCCAGCAGCCCCGGACGGGGGGACGAGACCCAGTACTTC.

The gene calls are TRBV5-1 and TRBJ2-5; a weak D match, TRBD1 (6 bases). CDR3 size: 13 residues. Germline CDR1 reads SGHRS; CDR2 reads YFSETQ. The ends were cut back, 5 bases at V and 3 bases at J, with 11 bases in the middle. The CDR3 region is CASSSRGKETQYF. The CDR3 DNA is TGCGCCAGCAGTTCTAGGGGGAAAGAGACCCAGTACTTC.

This clonotype was recorded a few times. CDR3 nucleotides: TGTGCCAGCAGCCGCGACACTTCGGGTTCACCCCTCCACTTT. It encodes CASSRDTSGSPLHF. This chain links TRBV12-3 or TRBV12-4 with TRBJ1-6, with D unclear. This CDR3 comprises 14 residues. V was shortened by 6 bases and J by 9 bases, with 15 bases between the two germline ends.

The V and J genes are TRBV15 and TRBJ2-7, with TRBD2 as a possible D gene (5 bases). The germline V and J ends were trimmed by 0 bases and 7 bases, with 7 bases remaining between them. Germline values: CDR1 LNHNV, CDR2 YYDKDF (reference sequence). The CDR3 is made up of 12 amino acids. CDR3 protein: CATSRDWEEQYF. The DNA of the CDR3 is TGTGCCACCAGCAGAGATTGGGAGGAGCAGTACTTC.

This clonotype came up many times. The rearrangement joins TRBV27 to TRBJ1-1; 8 bases are a match to TRBD1. The CDR3 extends over 15 amino acids. Germline CDR1 and CDR2: MNHEY and SMNVEV (reference sequence). The V segment lost 5 bases and the J segment 1 base; nucleotides outside the gene matches: 6. This CDR3 is CASSPWTGWNTEAFF. CDR3 nucleotide sequence: TGTGCCAGCAGTCCTTGGACAGGGTGGAACACTGAAGCTTTCTTT.

This clonotype was detected many times. The gene calls are TRBV2 and TRBJ2-2; perhaps TRBD1 as D (5 bases). V was pared by 4 bases and J by 4 bases, with 13 bases between. The CDR3 is 15 amino acids. Germline V gene data show CDR1 as SNHLY and CDR2 as FYNNEI. CDR3 sequence reads: CASSAGLRSTGELFF. CDR3 DNA sequence: TGTGCCAGCAGTGCAGGGCTCCGATCCACCGGGGAGCTGTTTTTT.

This clonotype was detected only a few times. The rearrangement uses TRBV20-1 and TRBJ2-7; weak D call: TRBD2 (6 bases). From germline, CDR1 is DFQATT and CDR2 SNEGSKA (reference sequence). The V end lost 0 bases, the J end lost 0 bases, and 9 bases lay between the germline ends. The CDR3 runs 14 residues. DNA of the CDR3: TGCAGTGCTAGAGACCCAGCGGGCTCCTACGAGCAGTACTTC. Translation: CSARDPAGSYEQYF.

This clonotype has only a few counts. This chain connects TRBV12-3 or TRBV12-4 to TRBJ2-5; D gene unclear. The CDR3 covers 16 residues. The V end was cut by 0 bases, the J end by 2 bases, with 13 bases between. The CDR3 reads CASSLAGNEVQETQYF. CDR3 DNA: TGTGCCAGCAGTTTAGCGGGGAATGAAGTACAAGAGACCCAGTACTTC.

The table lists this clonotype with a few counts. The chain is built from TRBV12-3 or TRBV12-4 and TRBJ2-5, with TRBD2 identical over 8 bases. The CDR3 covers 17 residues. J gave up 4 bases and V 5 bases, and 15 bases lay outside the gene matches. The CDR3 reads CASSHGGGGWSRETQYF. The CDR3 DNA reads TGTGCCAGCAGTCATGGAGGCGGGGGGTGGAGCCGAGAGACCCAGTACTTC.

This clonotype was observed a few times. The chain employs TRBV10-3 and TRBJ1-5; D is undetermined. The CDR3 extends over 14 amino acids. V was cut by 5 bases and J by 0 bases, with 8 bases left in between. Looked up from germline, CDR1 is ENHRY and CDR2 is SYGVKD. As DNA, the CDR3 is TGTGCCATCAGTCGCGGGCTTAGCAATCAGCCCCAGCATTTT. Translation gives CAISRGLSNQPQHF.

V is TRBV5-6 and J is TRBJ1-5, with D possibly matching TRBD1 (5 bases). V was clipped by 0 bases and J by 8 bases, with 12 bases between them. Germline-derived CDR1 and CDR2 are SGHDT and YYEEEE. CDR3 length equals 14 residues. The CDR3 spells CASSLEAGSEPQHF. In nucleotides, the CDR3 is TGTGCCAGCAGCTTGGAGGCAGGGTCAGAGCCCCAGCATTTT.